The 18 T cell receptor beta chains presented below share a single source sample, sequenced in a study of cytomegalovirus exposure and HLA in healthy donors. Vbeta (60) and Jbeta (13) primers were used in the PCR. Clones were sequenced by immunoSEQ multiplex PCR, and TCRdb holds only the in-frame ones, with some missing. The data hold roughly 100,000 clones, with approximately 70% observed a single time. The sample comprised PBMCs. These receptors all stem from a woman aged 50 to 65 in good health and CMV-seronegative.

The chain joins TRBV7-9 to TRBJ1-2; a possible D gene is TRBD1 (6 bases). CDR1 SEHNR and CDR2 FQNEAQ come from the germline V gene (reference sequence). Trimming cost V 5 bases and J 4 bases, with 20 bases left between them. The CDR3 runs 16 residues. The CDR3 bases are TGTGCCAGCAGCCCCGACGATCCTACAGGGTCCTATGGCTACACCTTC. This encodes CASSPDDPTGSYGYTF. The full variable domain, its missing parts supplied by reference TRBV7-9 and TRBJ1-2, is DTGVSQNPRHKITKRGQNVTFRCDPISEHNRLYWYRQTLGQGPEFLTYFQNEAQLEKSRLLSDRFSAERPKGSFSTLEIQRTEQGDSAMYLCASSPDDPTGSYGYTFGSGTRLTVV.

This clone was seen a handful of times. The CDR3 DNA follows: TGCGCCAGCAGCTTGGGACAGGGGGCTTACAATGAGCAGTTCTTC. Protein: CASSLGQGAYNEQFF. The J gene is TRBJ2-1, the V gene TRBV5-1; 10 nucleotides align to TRBD1. This CDR3 is 15 amino acids long. Germline V gene lookup returns CDR1 SGHRS and CDR2 YFSETQ. Losses at the gene ends were 0 bases for V and 4 bases for J; bases not matched to a gene: 1.

The genes are TRBV27 and TRBJ1-6; TRBD1 matches 9 bases. The CDR3 is 19 amino acids. Germline CDR1 and CDR2: MNHEY and SMNVEV (reference sequence). The V and J ends lost 4 bases and 10 bases, in that order; junction bases with no gene match: 20. As DNA, the CDR3 is TGTGCCAGCAGTTCAACCGGGACAGGGAGCCTCGTCGCAGGGTCACCCCTCCACTTT. It encodes CASSSTGTGSLVAGSPLHF.

The V gene is TRBV2, the J gene TRBJ2-7; perhaps TRBD1 as D (5 bases). Per the germline V gene, CDR1 is SNHLY and CDR2 is FYNNEI. V lost 8 bases and J lost 6, with 11 bases in between. The CDR3 runs to 11 residues. The CDR3 sequence: CASPVGREQYF. The CDR3 DNA is TGTGCCAGCCCCGTGGGGCGCGAGCAGTACTTC. The variable domain in full, completed from reference TRBV2 and TRBJ2-7, reads EPEVTQTPSHQVTQMGQEVILRCVPISNHLYFYWYRQILGQKVEFLVSFYNNEISEKSEIFDDQFSVERPDGSNFTLKIRSTKLEDSAMYFCASPVGREQYFGPGTRLTVT.

This clone was observed a single time. The chain is built from TRBV6-5 and TRBJ2-3; TRBD1 aligns across 10 bases. V was clipped by 6 bases and J by 3 bases; unmatched bases: 0. Looked up from germline, CDR1 is MNHEY and CDR2 is SVGAGI. The CDR3 has 13 residues. The CDR3 loop is CASRGQGTDTQYF. CDR3 coding DNA: TGTGCCAGCAGGGGACAGGGGACAGATACGCAGTATTTT.

V is TRBV27 and J is TRBJ2-5; TRBD2 matches 8 bases. Germline loops: CDR1 MNHEY, CDR2 SMNVEV (reference sequence). This CDR3 is built from 14 residues. V trimming: 6 bases; J trimming: 5 bases; junction bases outside the gene matches: 8. The CDR3 reads CASRSAGGGETQYF. DNA of the CDR3: TGTGCCAGCAGGTCCGCGGGGGGTGGGGAGACCCAGTACTTC.

The CDR3 DNA reads TGTGCCAGTAGTATGCCTAGCGGTAAGCAGTTCTTC. The encoded protein is CASSMPSGKQFF. The V call is TRBV19, the J call TRBJ2-1, with 7 bases matching TRBD2. V trimming: 3 bases; J trimming: 11 bases; junction bases outside the gene matches: 4. The CDR3 runs to 12 residues. Per germline, CDR1 LNHDA and CDR2 SQIVND (reference sequence). Combining the CDR3 with reference TRBV19 and TRBJ2-1 gives the whole variable domain DGGITQSPKYLFRKEGQNVTLSCEQNLNHDAMYWYRQDPGQGLRLIYYSQIVNDFQKGDIAEGYSVSREKKESFPLTVTSAQKNPTAFYLCASSMPSGKQFFGPGTRLTVL.

This chain joins TRBV7-2 and TRBJ2-7, with 9 bases matching TRBD1. Germline assignment: CDR1 SGHTA and CDR2 FQGNSA. The ends lost 5 bases at V and 4 bases at J; junction bases unmatched: 9. This CDR3 is built from 15 residues. In DNA form, the CDR3 reads TGTGCCAGCAGCCCATGGGACAGGGACACTTACGAGCAGTACTTC. As protein: CASSPWDRDTYEQYF.

The genes are TRBV7-2 and TRBJ2-5; 10 bases are a match to TRBD2. With 0 bases clipped from V and 5 bases from J, the junction kept 9 bases outside the gene matches. The CDR3 loop spans 17 amino acids. Germline CDR1 is SGHTA and CDR2 is FQGNSA. CDR3 coding DNA: TGTGCCAGCAGCTTAGCGCTGGCTAGCGGGAGCCAGGAGACCCAGTACTTC. This encodes CASSLALASGSQETQYF.

This CDR3 is CASSFGRDRGLETQYF. CDR3 sequence (DNA): TGTGCCAGCAGCTTCGGCCGGGACAGGGGGCTCGAGACCCAGTACTTC. The rearrangement joins TRBV7-6 to TRBJ2-5; TRBD1 aligns across 12 bases. Germline V gene sequence: CDR1 SGHVS, CDR2 FNYEAQ. Trimming took 3 bases from V and 5 from J; bases not matched to a gene: 7. The CDR3 runs 16 residues.

This chain uses TRBV5-8 with TRBJ2-3; D not certain. Per the germline V gene, CDR1 is SGHTS and CDR2 is YDEGEE. V was clipped by 4 bases and J by 3 bases, with 9 bases between them. The CDR3 is 13 residues long. Here the CDR3 DNA reads TGTGCCAGCAGCAATAGAATGACAGATACGCAGTATTTT. Translation gives CASSNRMTDTQYF.

The chain couples TRBV6-5 to TRBJ1-1; D possibly corresponds to TRBD1 (5 bases). Per the germline V gene, CDR1 is MNHEY and CDR2 is SVGAGI. V was trimmed by 6 bases and J by 0 bases, leaving 14 bases between them. This CDR3 region has 15 residues. CDR3 nucleotides: TGTGCCAGCAGCCAGGGCGCCTTGTTGAACACTGAAGCTTTCTTT. This gives the protein CASSQGALLNTEAFF.

This clone appeared a few times. V usage is TRBV27 and J usage is TRBJ1-1; possible D gene TRBD1, 5 bases. The germline V and J ends were trimmed by 6 bases and 6 bases, with 20 bases remaining between them. CDR1 is MNHEY and CDR2 is SMNVEV in the germline V gene (reference sequence). The CDR3 runs 15 residues. CDR3 in amino acids: CASSHSPAQGSEAFF. CDR3 coding DNA: TGTGCCAGCAGCCATTCCCCGGCCCAGGGTTCTGAAGCTTTCTTT.

This clone came up a few times. The chain couples TRBV19 to TRBJ2-3; 10 bases map to TRBD2. The germline CDR1 and CDR2 sequences are LNHDA and SQIVND (reference sequence). The CDR3 spans 16 residues. The V segment lost 2 bases and the J segment 2 bases; nucleotides outside the gene matches: 4. The DNA for the CDR3 is TGTGCCAGTAGTATAATAGCGGGAGGCCACACAGATACGCAGTATTTT. Encoded protein: CASSIIAGGHTDTQYF. Full variable domain (outside the CDR3, taken from reference TRBV19 and TRBJ2-3): DGGITQSPKYLFRKEGQNVTLSCEQNLNHDAMYWYRQDPGQGLRLIYYSQIVNDFQKGDIAEGYSVSREKKESFPLTVTSAQKNPTAFYLCASSIIAGGHTDTQYFGPGTRLTVL.

This chain connects TRBV5-1 to TRBJ2-7; tentatively, D is TRBD2 (5 bases). Trimming cost V 2 bases and J 0 bases, with 6 bases left between them. Looked up from germline, CDR1 is SGHRS and CDR2 is YFSETQ. CDR3 size: 13 residues. CDR3 amino acids: CASSFGSSYEQYF. DNA for the CDR3: TGCGCCAGCAGCTTTGGGAGCTCCTACGAGCAGTACTTC.

The V gene is TRBV28, the J gene TRBJ2-7; TRBD2 is a possible D gene (6 bases). Germline CDR1 is MDHEN and CDR2 is SYDVKM. Trimming took 7 bases from V and 5 from J, leaving 18 bases between them. The CDR3 runs 14 residues. CDR3 amino acids: CASNLANLEHEQYF. The CDR3 coding sequence is TGTGCCAGCAATCTAGCGAATTTGGAACACGAGCAGTACTTC. The full variable domain, in which reference TRBV28 and TRBJ2-7 provide the parts outside the CDR3, is DVKVTQSSRYLVKRTGEKVFLECVQDMDHENMFWYRQDPGLGLRLIYFSYDVKMKEKGDIPEGYSVSREKKERFSLILESASTNQTSMYLCASNLANLEHEQYFGPGTRLTVT.

This chain links TRBV2 with TRBJ2-1; D remains ambiguous. CDR1 and CDR2 from the germline V gene are SNHLY and FYNNEI. V lost 5 bases and J 7 bases, leaving 6 bases between the germline ends. The CDR3 is 11 amino acids. The CDR3 DNA reads as TGTGCCAGCAGTCTGAGGAATGAGCAGTTCTTC. Amino acids: CASSLRNEQFF.

V gene TRBV7-9 combines with J gene TRBJ1-4; D uncertain. This CDR3 has 14 residues. V was cut by 5 bases and J by 8 bases, with 15 bases left in between. Germline-derived CDR1 and CDR2 are SEHNR and FQNEAQ (reference sequence). CDR3 sequence (DNA): TGTGCCAGCAGCCCTCGTCTGGGCGACGAAAAACTGTTTTTT. Protein: CASSPRLGDEKLFF.